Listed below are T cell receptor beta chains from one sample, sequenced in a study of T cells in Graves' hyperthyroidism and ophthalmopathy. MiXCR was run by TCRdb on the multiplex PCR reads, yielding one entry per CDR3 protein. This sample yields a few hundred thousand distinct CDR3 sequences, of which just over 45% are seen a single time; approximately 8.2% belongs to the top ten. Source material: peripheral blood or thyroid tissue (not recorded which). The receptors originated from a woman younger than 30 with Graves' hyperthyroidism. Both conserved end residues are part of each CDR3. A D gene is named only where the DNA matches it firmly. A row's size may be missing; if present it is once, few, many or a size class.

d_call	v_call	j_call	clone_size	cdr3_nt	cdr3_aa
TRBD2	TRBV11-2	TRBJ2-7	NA	TGTGCTACCACCCTGGGACTAGCGGGCGGTATTGACGAGCAGTACTTC	CATTLGLAGGIDEQYF
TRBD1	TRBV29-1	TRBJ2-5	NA	TGCAGCGTTGAACTCCGGGACAGGGGGCATCAGACCCAGTACTTC	CSVELRDRGHQTQYF
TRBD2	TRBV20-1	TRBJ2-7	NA	TGCAGTGCCCTAAGGAGCGGGAGGACCTACGAGCAGTACTTC	CSALRSGRTYEQYF
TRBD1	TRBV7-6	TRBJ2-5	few	TGTGCCAGCAGCTTAGTTGGGACAGGGAACCAAGAGACCCAGTACTTC	CASSLVGTGNQETQYF
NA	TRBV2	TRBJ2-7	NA	TGTGCCAGCAGTCAGTATGGCGAGCAGTACTTC	CASSQYGEQYF
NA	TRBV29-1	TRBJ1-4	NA	TGCAGCGTTGATTTGGGGGGCAGTGAAAAACTGTTTTTT	CSVDLGGSEKLFF
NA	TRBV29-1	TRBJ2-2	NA	TGCAGCGCGGAGGGGGGAGTCGGGGAGCTGTTTTTT	CSAEGGVGELFF
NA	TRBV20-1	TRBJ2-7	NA	TGCAGTGCCCCAAAAACGGTTAGCTCCTACGAGCAGTACTTC	CSAPKTVSSYEQYF
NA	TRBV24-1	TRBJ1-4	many	TGTGCCACCAGTGATGCCGGGAGGGATAATGAAAAACTGTTTTTT	CATSDAGRDNEKLFF
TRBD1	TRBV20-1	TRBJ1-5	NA	TGCAGTGCTAGAGATAGGACAGGGCTCCCGACCCAGCATTTT	CSARDRTGLPTQHF
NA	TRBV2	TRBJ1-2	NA	TGTGCCAGCAGCTCAGGACCGGGGGGCTACACCTTC	CASSSGPGGYTF
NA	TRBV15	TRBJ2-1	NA	TGTGCCACCAGCAGAGATCCCGGGAGCATGGCCTACAATGAGCAGTTCTTC	CATSRDPGSMAYNEQFF
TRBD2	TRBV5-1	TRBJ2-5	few	TGCGCCAGCAGAAAAGGGACTACCCAAGAGACCCAGTACTTC	CASRKGTTQETQYF
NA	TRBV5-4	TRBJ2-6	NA	TGTGCCAGCAGGTATTCAAGGTCTGGGGCCAACGTCCTGACTTTC	CASRYSRSGANVLTF
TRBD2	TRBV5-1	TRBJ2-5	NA	TGCGCCAGCAGTTGGACTAGCGGAGAGACCCAGTACTTC	CASSWTSGETQYF
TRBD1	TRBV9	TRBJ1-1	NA	TGTGCCAGCAGCGCAGGGGACAGGGGGAACACTGAAGCTTTCTTT	CASSAGDRGNTEAFF
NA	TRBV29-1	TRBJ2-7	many	TGCAGCGCCGGGGACATTGCCTCCTACGAGCAGTACTTC	CSAGDIASYEQYF
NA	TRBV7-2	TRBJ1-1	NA	TGTGCCAGCAGCCCCAGGCCCCTGGGGACTGAAGCTTTCTTT	CASSPRPLGTEAFF
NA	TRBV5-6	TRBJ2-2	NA	TGTGCCAGCAGCTTGGCAGAAACCCCGGTCGGGGAGCTGTTTTTT	CASSLAETPVGELFF
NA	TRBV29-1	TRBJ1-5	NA	TGCAGCTTAGGTCAGGGGCGGTTGCAGCCCCAGCATTTT	CSLGQGRLQPQHF
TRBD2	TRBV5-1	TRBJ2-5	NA	TGCGCCAGCAGCTTGGGAACTAGCGCGGAAGAGACCCAGTACTTC	CASSLGTSAEETQYF
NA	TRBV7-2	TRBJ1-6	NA	TGTGCCAGCAGCCGTGCCTGGGGGAATTCACCCCTCCACTTT	CASSRAWGNSPLHF
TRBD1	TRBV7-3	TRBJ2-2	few	TGTGCCAGCAGCAAAGGACAGGCCACCGGGGAGCTGTTTTTT	CASSKGQATGELFF
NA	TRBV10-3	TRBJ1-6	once	TGTGCCATCAGTGCGGCGAGTCGGGATTCACCCCTCCACTTT	CAISAASRDSPLHF
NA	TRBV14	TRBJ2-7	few	TGTGCCAGCAGCCAAGGGAGGCAGCCCCCCTACGAGCAGTACTTC	CASSQGRQPPYEQYF
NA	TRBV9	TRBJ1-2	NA	TGTGCCACCAGGACAACCCAGGATGGCTACACCTTC	CATRTTQDGYTF
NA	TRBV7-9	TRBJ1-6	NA	TGTGCCAGCAGCTTTGACGGCCCCAATTCACCCCTCCACTTT	CASSFDGPNSPLHF
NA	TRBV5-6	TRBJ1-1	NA	TGTGCCAGCAGCTTGCCATCCCGGGGACACACTGAAGCTTTCTTT	CASSLPSRGHTEAFF
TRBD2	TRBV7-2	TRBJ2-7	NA	TGTGCCAGCAGTAAAGTAGCGGGAGACTCCTACGAGCAGTACTTC	CASSKVAGDSYEQYF
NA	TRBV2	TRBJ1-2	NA	TGTGCCACCAGTGAGGACACTAACTATGGCCACACCTTC	CATSEDTNYGHTF
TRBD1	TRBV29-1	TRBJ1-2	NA	TGCAGCGTAGCCGGGACAGGGGCGTTTGGCTACACCTTC	CSVAGTGAFGYTF
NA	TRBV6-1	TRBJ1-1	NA	TGTGCCAGCAGTGCGACCTCCCACCTTGAAGCTTTCTTT	CASSATSHLEAFF
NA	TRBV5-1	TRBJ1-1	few	TGTGCCAGCAGCAAGGACGGAGTTACTGAAGCTTTCTTT	CASSKDGVTEAFF